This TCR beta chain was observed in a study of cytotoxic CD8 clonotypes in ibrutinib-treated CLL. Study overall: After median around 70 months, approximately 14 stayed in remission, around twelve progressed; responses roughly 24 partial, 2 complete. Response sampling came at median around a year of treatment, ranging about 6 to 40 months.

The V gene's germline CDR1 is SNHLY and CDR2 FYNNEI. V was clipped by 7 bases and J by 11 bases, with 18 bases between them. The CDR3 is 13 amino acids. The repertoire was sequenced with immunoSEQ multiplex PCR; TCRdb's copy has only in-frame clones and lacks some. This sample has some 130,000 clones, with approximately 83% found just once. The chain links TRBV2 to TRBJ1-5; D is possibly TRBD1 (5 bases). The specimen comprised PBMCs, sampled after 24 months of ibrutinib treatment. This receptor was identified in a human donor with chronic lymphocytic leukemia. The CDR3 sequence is CASNGDPFSSQHF. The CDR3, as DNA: TGTGCCAGCAACGGGGACCCCTTTTCGTCCCAGCATTTT.